This TCR beta chain was profiled in a study of cytomegalovirus exposure and HLA in healthy donors. It was with 60 Vbeta and 13 Jbeta primers that the PCR ran. TCRdb's table, derived via immunoSEQ multiplex PCR, lists solely in-frame clones and lacks some. Of some 180,000 clones in the sample, 76% are singletons; the top ten hold around 1.6%. Germline V gene sequence: CDR1 SNHLY, CDR2 FYNNEI. The CDR3 totals 10 residues. Trimming cost V 5 bases and J 10 bases, with 6 bases left between them. The sample consisted of PBMCs. The receptor was isolated from a man in his late teens or twenties in good health and CMV-seronegative. The rearrangement uses TRBV2 and TRBJ2-1; D unresolved. The CDR3 DNA follows: TGTGCCAGCAGTTCGAGGGAGCAGTTCTTC. Translated, it gives CASSSREQFF.